The clone carrying this T cell receptor (beta chain) was counted between two and nine times. This record belongs to a study of blood T cell repertoires in COVID-19. Study-wide background: T cells, B-cell-depleted T cells, or PBMCs supplied cDNA or gDNA.

The CDR3 is made up of 18 amino acids. The germline V gene has CDR1 SGHAT and CDR2 FQNNGV. V was pared by 5 bases and J by 3 bases, with 22 bases between. The method was immunoSEQ multiplex PCR; TCRdb's version includes in-frame clones alone and lacks a portion of them. The sample yields more than 50,000 clones, roughly 77% seen once. This receptor was obtained from a man aged 65 to 85 with active or convalescent COVID-19. The sequencing sample was made of peripheral blood. The chain combines TRBV11-2 with TRBJ1-4; no reliable D call. In DNA form, the CDR3 reads TGTGCCAGCAGCGCTCAGGTGGTCTGGGCATTGGCTAATGAAAAACTGTTTTTT. It translates to CASSAQVVWALANEKLFF. Filled out from reference TRBV11-2 and TRBJ1-4, the complete variable domain reads EAGVAQSPRYKIIEKRQSVAFWCNPISGHATLYWYQQILGQGPKLLIQFQNNGVVDDSQLPKDRFSAERLKGVDSTLKIQPAKLEDSAVYLCASSAQVVWALANEKLFFGSGTQLSVL.